Listed below are T cell receptor beta chains from one sample, sequenced in a study of Ad26.COV2.S vaccination and SARS-CoV-2 variants. Clones were read by immunoSEQ multiplex PCR, and TCRdb kept only the in-frame ones, dropping some. The sample includes fewer than 500,000 clones, roughly 87% of them seen just once. Sequenced material: peripheral blood, taken in a trial of Ad26.COV2.S vaccine versus placebo. These receptor sequences come from a person aged 18 to 65 who received the Ad26.COV2.S COVID-19 vaccine or a placebo. Both conserved end residues are part of each CDR3. Fields, in order: J gene, V gene, CDR3 protein.

J gene: TRBJ1-5
V gene: TRBV6-2/TRBV6-3
CDR3 protein: CASSFKGYGQPQHF

J gene: TRBJ1-2
V gene: TRBV4-3
CDR3 protein: CASSHRQGEGRYTF

J gene: TRBJ1-3
V gene: TRBV2
CDR3 protein: CASRVVEGSGNTIYF

J gene: TRBJ2-1
V gene: TRBV2
CDR3 protein: CASSDSLAVEQFF

J gene: TRBJ2-5
V gene: TRBV7-8
CDR3 protein: CASLGERRVVRETQYF

J gene: TRBJ2-7
V gene: TRBV27
CDR3 protein: CASSLSSPHRYYEQYF

J gene: TRBJ2-1
V gene: TRBV7-3
CDR3 protein: CASSPDLWGRNEQFF

J gene: TRBJ1-1
V gene: TRBV4-2
CDR3 protein: CASSQQQGTEAFF

J gene: TRBJ2-2
V gene: TRBV5-1
CDR3 protein: CASGGGAYTGELFF

J gene: TRBJ1-2
V gene: TRBV7-2
CDR3 protein: CASSSRTGRGYTF

J gene: TRBJ2-6
V gene: TRBV12-3/TRBV12-4
CDR3 protein: CASSFGGANVLTF

J gene: TRBJ1-1
V gene: TRBV9
CDR3 protein: CASSVGTGGAFF

J gene: TRBJ1-1
V gene: TRBV12-5
CDR3 protein: CASGLNLRGPDTEAFF

J gene: TRBJ1-1
V gene: TRBV11-1
CDR3 protein: CASSLNGPMNTEAFF

J gene: TRBJ2-5
V gene: TRBV6-5
CDR3 protein: CASHRDPQETQYF

J gene: TRBJ2-2
V gene: TRBV5-1
CDR3 protein: CASSTGATGELFF

J gene: TRBJ2-7
V gene: TRBV28
CDR3 protein: CASSFGGTRAGEQYF

J gene: TRBJ2-1
V gene: TRBV5-1
CDR3 protein: CASSLHRGVYNEQFF

J gene: TRBJ2-3
V gene: TRBV7-3
CDR3 protein: CASSSSGGTDTQYF

J gene: TRBJ1-2
V gene: TRBV28
CDR3 protein: CASSLTGGRGYTF

J gene: TRBJ2-2
V gene: TRBV2
CDR3 protein: CASSVQHVSGELFF

J gene: TRBJ2-3
V gene: TRBV27
CDR3 protein: CASAPPGTRDTQYF

J gene: TRBJ1-1
V gene: TRBV7-9
CDR3 protein: CASSQAQKDTEAFF

J gene: TRBJ2-2
V gene: TRBV5-1
CDR3 protein: CASSRGAETPTGELFF

J gene: TRBJ2-5
V gene: TRBV15
CDR3 protein: CATSRAVAPTQETQYF

J gene: TRBJ1-1
V gene: TRBV5-1
CDR3 protein: CASSLVGGDTEAFF

J gene: TRBJ2-1
V gene: TRBV25-1
CDR3 protein: CASSEPGGGSNEQFF

J gene: TRBJ1-1
V gene: TRBV7-8
CDR3 protein: CASSPTGGTEAFF

J gene: TRBJ1-2
V gene: TRBV5-6
CDR3 protein: CASSLGQENYGYTF

J gene: TRBJ1-1
V gene: TRBV10-3
CDR3 protein: CAISGQGAEAFF

J gene: TRBJ2-1
V gene: TRBV7-3
CDR3 protein: CASSLSSSHNEQFF

J gene: TRBJ1-6
V gene: TRBV6-5
CDR3 protein: CASGNRGLYNSPLHF

J gene: TRBJ1-4
V gene: TRBV15
CDR3 protein: CATSREGAWDEKLFF

J gene: TRBJ2-3
V gene: TRBV5-1
CDR3 protein: CASREGLAESTDTQYF

J gene: TRBJ1-1
V gene: TRBV28
CDR3 protein: CASNLARWGRVNTEAFF

J gene: TRBJ2-2
V gene: TRBV2
CDR3 protein: CASQRAWTASGELFF

J gene: TRBJ2-6
V gene: TRBV5-4
CDR3 protein: CASSSPPVGSSSGANVLTF

J gene: TRBJ1-6
V gene: TRBV11-3
CDR3 protein: CASSLGSGSRPLHF

J gene: TRBJ1-6
V gene: TRBV5-1
CDR3 protein: CASSAYAGVASPLHF

J gene: TRBJ2-4
V gene: TRBV3-1/TRBV3-2
CDR3 protein: CASSPWDSGTAKNIQYF

J gene: TRBJ1-2
V gene: TRBV24-1
CDR3 protein: CATSAPENYGYTF

J gene: TRBJ1-4
V gene: TRBV18
CDR3 protein: CASSPGGGKAAKLFF

J gene: TRBJ1-5
V gene: TRBV12-3/TRBV12-4
CDR3 protein: CASSLWDNQPQHF

J gene: TRBJ1-2
V gene: TRBV29-1
CDR3 protein: CSVHGTVYGYTF

J gene: TRBJ1-5
V gene: TRBV5-1
CDR3 protein: CASSLGSGALNQPQHF

J gene: TRBJ2-3
V gene: TRBV4-2
CDR3 protein: CASSPGQGLAGGLLSTDTQYF

J gene: TRBJ1-4
V gene: TRBV5-6
CDR3 protein: CASSNPTNEKLFF

J gene: TRBJ1-5
V gene: TRBV6-2/TRBV6-3
CDR3 protein: CASSYYGDRGQPQHF

J gene: TRBJ1-2
V gene: TRBV29-1
CDR3 protein: CSVGRTAGYGYTF